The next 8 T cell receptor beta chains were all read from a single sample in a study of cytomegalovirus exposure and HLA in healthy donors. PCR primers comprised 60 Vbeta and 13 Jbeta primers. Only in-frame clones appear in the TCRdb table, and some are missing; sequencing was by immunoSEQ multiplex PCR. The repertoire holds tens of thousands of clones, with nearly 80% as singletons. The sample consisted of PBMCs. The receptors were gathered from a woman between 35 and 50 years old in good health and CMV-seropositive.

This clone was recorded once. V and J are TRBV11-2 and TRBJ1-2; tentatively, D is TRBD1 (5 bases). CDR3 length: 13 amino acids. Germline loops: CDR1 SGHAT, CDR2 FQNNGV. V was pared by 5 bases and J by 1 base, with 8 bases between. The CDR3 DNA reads TGTGCCAGCAGCCCCGGGGGTAACTATGGCTACACCTTC. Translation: CASSPGGNYGYTF.

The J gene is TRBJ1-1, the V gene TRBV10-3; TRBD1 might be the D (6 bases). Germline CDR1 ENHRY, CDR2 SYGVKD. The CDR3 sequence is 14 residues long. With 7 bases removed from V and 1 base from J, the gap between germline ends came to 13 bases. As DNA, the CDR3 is TGTGCCATCACTCGGGGGGCCGAGAACACTGAAGCTTTCTTT. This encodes CAITRGAENTEAFF.

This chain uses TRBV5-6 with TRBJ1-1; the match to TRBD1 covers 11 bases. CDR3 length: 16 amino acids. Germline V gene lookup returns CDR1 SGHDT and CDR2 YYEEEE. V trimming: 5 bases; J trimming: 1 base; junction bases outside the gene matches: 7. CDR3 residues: CASRDRDRGKNTEAFF. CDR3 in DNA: TGTGCCAGCAGAGACCGGGACAGGGGGAAGAACACTGAAGCTTTCTTT.

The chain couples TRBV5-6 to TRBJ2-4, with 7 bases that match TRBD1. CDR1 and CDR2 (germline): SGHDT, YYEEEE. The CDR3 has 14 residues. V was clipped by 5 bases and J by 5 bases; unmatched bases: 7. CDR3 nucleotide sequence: TGTGCCAGCAGTCTGGGGGACAGAGAAAACATTCAGTACTTC. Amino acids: CASSLGDRENIQYF.

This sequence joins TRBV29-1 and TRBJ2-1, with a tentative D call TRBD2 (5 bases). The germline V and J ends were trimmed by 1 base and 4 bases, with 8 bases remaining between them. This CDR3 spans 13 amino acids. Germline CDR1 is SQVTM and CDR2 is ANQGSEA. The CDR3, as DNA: TGCAGCGTTGAAGGCGGGCTTTACAATGAGCAGTTCTTC. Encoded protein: CSVEGGLYNEQFF.

The CDR3 loop reads CASSFTGNTEAFF. CDR3 nucleotides: TGTGCCAGCAGTTTTACAGGAAACACTGAAGCTTTCTTT. This chain connects TRBV27 to TRBJ1-1; a weak D match, TRBD1 (5 bases). In germline, CDR1 is MNHEY, CDR2 SMNVEV (reference sequence). The CDR3 spans 13 residues. The V end lost 3 bases, the J end lost 2 bases, and 7 bases lay between the germline ends.

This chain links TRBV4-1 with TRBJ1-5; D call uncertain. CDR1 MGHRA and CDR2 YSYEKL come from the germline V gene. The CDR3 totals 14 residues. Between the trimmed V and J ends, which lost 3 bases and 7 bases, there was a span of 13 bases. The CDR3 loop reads CASSHFGAGQPQHF. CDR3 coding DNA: TGCGCCAGCAGCCATTTTGGTGCGGGACAGCCCCAGCATTTT.

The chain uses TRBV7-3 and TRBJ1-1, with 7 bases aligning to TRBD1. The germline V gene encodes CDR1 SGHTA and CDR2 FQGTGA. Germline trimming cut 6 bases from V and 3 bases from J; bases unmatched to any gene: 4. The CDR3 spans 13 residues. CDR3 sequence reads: CASSAGGDTEAFF. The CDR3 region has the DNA TGTGCCAGCAGTGCAGGGGGTGACACTGAAGCTTTCTTT.